This T cell receptor beta chain was identified in a study of T cell responses to AZD1222 COVID-19 vaccine. Points on this clone: Antigen specificity is unknown.

Study findings and constraints: Every sample of the repertoires postdated the peak T cell response.

The CDR3 has 15 amino acids. Trimming pared 4 bases from V and 4 bases from J, leaving 14 bases between. Germline loops: CDR1 MDHEN, CDR2 SYDVKM. Some clones are missing from TCRdb's copy, which holds only in-frame ones; the method was immunoSEQ multiplex PCR. This table has 110,000 to 150,000 clones, over 80% appearing once. The chain combines TRBV28 with TRBJ2-1; D is perhaps TRBD1 (6 bases). The starting material was peripheral blood, obtained 28 days after the second AZD1222 dose. This TCR came from an adult who received the AZD1222 COVID-19 vaccine. The CDR3 nucleotides read TGTGCCAGCAGTTCCCCAGGGGACGCTTACAATGAGCAGTTCTTC. It yields the protein CASSSPGDAYNEQFF. Combining the CDR3 with reference TRBV28 and TRBJ2-1 gives the whole variable domain DVKVTQSSRYLVKRTGEKVFLECVQDMDHENMFWYRQDPGLGLRLIYFSYDVKMKEKGDIPEGYSVSREKKERFSLILESASTNQTSMYLCASSSPGDAYNEQFFGPGTRLTVL.